Each of the 29 T cell receptor beta chains below was sequenced from the same sample in a study of regulatory T cells in long-lasting Graves disease. The TCR beta library used iRepertoire HTBI primers with Arm-PCR amplification of CDR3. TCRdb analysed the multiplex PCR reads with MiXCR anew, one entry per CDR3 protein. The sample yields a few hundred thousand distinct CDR3 sequences, approximately 15% seen once. Noted time point: newly diagnosed GD, antithyroid drugs for less than 3 months. The authors made the TCR library using RNA they extracted from PBMCs. These data were also filed under a second study, of T cells in Graves' hyperthyroidism and ophthalmopathy.

Specimen: peripheral blood mononuclear cells (PBMCs), collected at new diagnosis, from a patient treated with antithyroid drugs. These receptors were obtained from a man between 25 and 39 years old with Graves disease.

This chain links TRBV30 with TRBJ2-7, with 8 bases that match TRBD1. Germline lookup yields CDR1 GTSNPN and CDR2 SVGIG (reference sequence). The CDR3 has 13 amino acids. V lost 3 bases and J lost 4; bases outside the gene matches: 5. DNA of the CDR3: TGTGCCTGGAGGCTGGACAGGGCATACGAGCAGTACTTC. Translating it yields CAWRLDRAYEQYF.

This clonotype was counted ten times or more. This chain uses TRBV3-1 with TRBJ2-5; no definite D call. CDR1 and CDR2 (germline): LGHDT, YNNKEL (reference sequence). This CDR3 spans 15 amino acids. With 2 bases removed from V and 4 bases from J, the gap between germline ends came to 14 bases. DNA for the CDR3: TGTGCCAGCAGCCAACCCGGGCAGTCCGGAGAGACCCAGTACTTC. This encodes CASSQPGQSGETQYF.

The table lists this clonotype with many counts. J is TRBJ2-2 and V is TRBV14, with 7 positions matching TRBD2. The V gene's germline CDR1 is SGHDN and CDR2 FVKESK. V was clipped by 4 bases and J by 6 bases; unmatched bases: 5. The CDR3 sequence is 14 residues long. DNA for the CDR3: TGTGCCAGCAGCCGGACTAGTAGCGCCGGGGAGCTGTTTTTT. This sequence encodes CASSRTSSAGELFF. The variable domain in full, with the rest retrieved from reference TRBV14 and TRBJ2-2, is EAGVTQFPSHSVIEKGQTVTLRCDPISGHDNLYWYRRVMGKEIKFLLHFVKESKQDESGMPNNRFLAERTGGTYSTLKVQPAELEDSGVYFCASSRTSSAGELFFGEGSRLTVL.

This clonotype was counted ten times or more. V is TRBV27 and J is TRBJ2-5, with D perhaps matching TRBD1 (5 bases). CDR1 MNHEY and CDR2 SMNVEV come from the germline V gene (reference sequence). The germline V and J ends were trimmed by 5 bases and 2 bases, with 9 bases remaining between them. This CDR3 is 13 amino acids long. For the CDR3, the DNA is TGTGCCAGCAGTATAAGACAGCAAGAGACCCAGTACTTC. This translates into CASSIRQQETQYF.

Comment on this clonotype: This could be a read error, since a much larger clone is one nucleotide away. This chain links TRBV13 with TRBJ1-1, with 7 bases fitting TRBD1. The germline V gene has CDR1 PRHDT and CDR2 FYEKMQ (reference sequence). CDR3 length: 14 amino acids. CDR3: CAGSLGTAHTEAFF. In nucleotides, the CDR3 is TGTGCCGGCAGCTTAGGGACAGCACATACTGAAGCTTTCTTT.

The chain combines TRBV15 with TRBJ1-2, with D hard to call. V shed 0 bases and J shed 4 bases, with 6 bases lying between them. Germline V gives CDR1 LNHNV, CDR2 YYDKDF (reference sequence). The CDR3 is 13 amino acids. CDR3 sequence reads: CATSRDGVYGYTF. The DNA of the CDR3 is TGTGCCACCAGCAGAGATGGTGTCTATGGCTACACCTTC.

This clonotype was detected many times. The genes are TRBV13 and TRBJ2-7; D is undetermined. This CDR3 region has 13 residues. Germline CDR1 reads PRHDT; CDR2 reads FYEKMQ (reference sequence). V was cut by 5 bases and J by 6 bases, with 14 bases left in between. This CDR3 is CASSGRVKGEQYF. DNA of the CDR3: TGTGCCAGCAGCGGTCGGGTGAAGGGCGAGCAGTACTTC.

This clonotype was counted at least ten times. The chain links TRBV30 to TRBJ1-2, with D hard to call. This CDR3 has 13 amino acids. V was shortened by 2 bases and J by 1 base, with 8 bases between the two germline ends. Germline CDR1 is GTSNPN and CDR2 is SVGIG (reference sequence). In nucleotides, the CDR3 is TGTGCCTGGAGTCGTCAGATTAACTATGGCTACACCTTC. Translation gives CAWSRQINYGYTF.

As for this clonotype: A much more abundant neighbour one base away suggests this may be a read error. This chain joins TRBV6-1 and TRBJ2-5, with TRBD2 matching 11 bases. The trim removed 6 bases at V and 5 bases at J, leaving 5 bases unmatched. The CDR3 is 14 amino acids. Germline CDR1 is MNHNS and CDR2 is SASEGT. CDR3 region: CASRELAGEETQYF. As DNA, the CDR3 is TGTGCCAGCAGGGAACTAGCGGGAGAGGAGACCCAGTACTTC.

This CDR3 is CASRSQGTYNSPLHF. Here the CDR3 DNA reads TGTGCCAGTAGAAGCCAGGGGACCTATAATTCACCCCTCCACTTT. The rearrangement links TRBV19 to TRBJ1-6, with a possible D match to TRBD1 (6 bases). CDR3 length: 15 amino acids. Germline V gives CDR1 LNHDA, CDR2 SQIVND (reference sequence). Trimming left V 6 bases short and J 2 bases short, with 11 bases between.

This clonotype showed up many times. V and J are TRBV12-3 or TRBV12-4 and TRBJ2-7, with D uncertain. The CDR3 has 18 amino acids. Trimming took 6 bases from V and 4 from J, leaving 28 bases between them. The CDR3 nucleotides are TGTGCCAGCAGCCAAGTCCAAGGCGAAGCCCATTTTACGTACGAGCAGTACTTC. It codes for CASSQVQGEAHFTYEQYF.

This clonotype was seen repeatedly, ten times or more. Germline and junction disagree at one end, which may indicate a read error. The chain uses TRBV5-1 and TRBJ1-2; D remains unclear. The CDR3 runs 12 residues. Per germline, CDR1 SGHRS and CDR2 YFSETQ. CDR3 DNA sequence: TGTGCCAGCAGCTCAGTGTCCTATGGCTACACCTTC. Translating gives CASSSVSYGYTF.

This clonotype was recorded at least ten times. The chain combines TRBV5-1 with TRBJ1-3, with D unresolved. The CDR3 spans 14 residues. The ends were cut back, 1 base at V and 6 bases at J, with 11 bases in the middle. CDR1 is SGHRS and CDR2 is YFSETQ in the germline V gene. The DNA of the CDR3 is TGCGCCAGCAGCTTGTTCGGCGAGGCAAACACCATATATTTT. This sequence encodes CASSLFGEANTIYF.

This clonotype was seen many times. J is TRBJ1-3 and V is TRBV7-2; no firm D call. This CDR3 has 12 residues. The V end lost 5 bases, the J end lost 2 bases, and 4 bases lay between the germline ends. CDR1 and CDR2 (germline): SGHTA, FQGNSA. CDR3 DNA: TGTGCCAGCAGCGACCCTGGAAACACCATATATTTT. Its protein product is CASSDPGNTIYF.

The rearrangement joins TRBV5-1 to TRBJ2-7; D is perhaps TRBD2 (6 bases). Germline-derived CDR1 and CDR2 are SGHRS and YFSETQ. V was pared by 3 bases and J by 2 bases, with 15 bases between. This CDR3 has 15 residues. Written as DNA, the CDR3 is TGCGCCAGCAGCTCACTCGACGGGAGAGCCTACGAGCAGTACTTC. Residues: CASSSLDGRAYEQYF. Using reference TRBV5-1 and TRBJ2-7 for the parts outside the CDR3, the full variable domain is KAGVTQTPRYLIKTRGQQVTLSCSPISGHRSVSWYQQTPGQGLQFLFEYFSETQRNKGNFPGRFSGRQFSNSRSEMNVSTLELGDSALYLCASSSLDGRAYEQYFGPGTRLTVT.

This clonotype was counted many times. V gene TRBV10-3 combines with J gene TRBJ2-3; no firm D call. V was trimmed by 7 bases and J by 2 bases, leaving 13 bases between them. Germline V lookup: CDR1 ENHRY, CDR2 SYGVKD. There are 14 residues in the CDR3. CDR3 coding DNA: TGTGCCATCAAAGCCACCTCTACCACAGATACGCAGTATTTT. This translates into CAIKATSTTDTQYF.

This clonotype was observed a handful of times. The chain employs TRBV29-1 and TRBJ1-2, with TRBD1 as a possible D gene (5 bases). This CDR3 is built from 13 residues. Per the germline V gene, CDR1 is SQVTM and CDR2 is ANQGSEA. V was clipped by 3 bases and J by 12 bases, with 20 bases between them. This CDR3 reads CSVDIGVGVSNTF. CDR3 in DNA: TGCAGCGTTGATATAGGGGTGGGAGTCAGTAACACCTTC.

This clonotype showed up many times. The rearrangement links TRBV30 to TRBJ1-2, with D unresolved. This CDR3 spans 13 amino acids. Trimming pared 1 base from V and 4 bases from J, leaving 10 bases between. Germline CDR1 reads GTSNPN; CDR2 reads SVGIG (reference sequence). CDR3 protein: CAWSGRKSYGYTF. The CDR3 coding sequence is TGTGCCTGGAGTGGCCGGAAAAGCTATGGCTACACCTTC.

This clonotype came up a few times. The chain joins TRBV4-2 to TRBJ2-1, with a weak D call TRBD2 (6 bases). Per germline, CDR1 LGHNA and CDR2 YNFKEQ. V was clipped by 0 bases and J by 5 bases, with 11 bases between them. The CDR3 contains 15 residues. Here the CDR3 DNA reads TGTGCCAGCAGCCAAGATAAAGCGGGCAACAATGAGCAGTTCTTC. Translating it yields CASSQDKAGNNEQFF.

This clonotype was recorded many times. The V and J genes are TRBV5-1 and TRBJ2-1, with 9 bases lining up with TRBD2. This CDR3 is 16 amino acids long. Germline CDR1 reads SGHRS; CDR2 reads YFSETQ. The junction had 10 bases not matched to a gene; V was cut back by 3 bases and J by 6 bases. The CDR3 reads CASSSDSGRSFNEQFF. The DNA for the CDR3 is TGCGCCAGCAGCTCAGACAGCGGGAGGAGTTTCAATGAGCAGTTCTTC.

The CDR3 region has the DNA TGTGCCTGGAGTCAATCCCAGGCTTTCTTT. Translated, it gives CAWSQSQAFF. The chain employs TRBV30 and TRBJ1-1, with D unclear. V was cut by 2 bases and J by 11 bases, with 9 bases left in between. In germline, CDR1 is GTSNPN, CDR2 SVGIG (reference sequence). The CDR3 consists of 10 residues. The full variable domain, rest sourced from reference TRBV30 and TRBJ1-1, is SQTIHQWPATLVQPVGSPLSLECTVEGTSNPNLYWYRQAAGRGLQLLFYSVGIGQISSEVPQNLSASRPQDRQFILSSKKLLLSDSGFYLCAWSQSQAFFGQGTRLTVV.

This clonotype was seen only a few times. V gene TRBV19 combines with J gene TRBJ1-4; D perhaps matches TRBD1 (5 bases). The CDR3 runs 14 residues. Germline V gene sequence: CDR1 LNHDA, CDR2 SQIVND (reference sequence). The germline V and J ends were trimmed by 6 bases and 7 bases, with 15 bases remaining between them. The DNA of the CDR3 is TGTGCCAGTAGACGGGGGAGTGGTGGTGAAAAACTGTTTTTT. Residues: CASRRGSGGEKLFF.

This clonotype was seen ten or more times. The chain has TRBV5-1 and TRBJ1-2, with D perhaps TRBD1 (6 bases). The V gene lost 3 bases and the J gene lost 6 bases, with 12 bases spanning the gap. This CDR3 contains 13 residues. Per germline, CDR1 SGHRS and CDR2 YFSETQ. The CDR3 coding sequence is TGCGCCAGCAGCTCACCAGGGGTAAATGGCTACACCTTC. It is translated as CASSSPGVNGYTF.

This clonotype was seen repeatedly, ten times or more. This chain joins TRBV20-1 and TRBJ2-2; TRBD2 is a possible D gene (6 bases). CDR3 length: 14 amino acids. Germline V gene sequence: CDR1 DFQATT, CDR2 SNEGSKA (reference sequence). Between the trimmed V and J ends, which lost 6 bases and 5 bases, there was a span of 16 bases. CDR3 sequence: CSAMTRRRTGELFF. The CDR3, as DNA: TGCAGTGCAATGACTAGACGAAGGACCGGGGAGCTGTTTTTT.

Worth noting for this clonotype: This may stem from a read error, because a much larger clone lies one nucleotide away. The chain combines TRBV7-2 with TRBJ2-5; possibly TRBD1 for D (5 bases). This CDR3 comprises 18 residues. The germline CDR1 and CDR2 sequences are SGHTA and FQGNSA. The V and J ends lost 1 base and 5 bases respectively, with 23 bases between them. CDR3 sequence (DNA): TGTGCCAGCAGCTTAGGGGCCGAGTTGTGGGGCCGGCGGGAGACCCAGTACTTC. Its translation is CASSLGAELWGRRETQYF.

CDR3 in amino acids: CASSQETSGPSGELFF. CDR3 DNA sequence: TGTGCCAGCAGCCAAGAGACTAGCGGGCCTTCCGGGGAGCTGTTTTTT. J is TRBJ2-2 and V is TRBV4-2; 10 bases are shared with TRBD2. Germline CDR1 LGHNA, CDR2 YNFKEQ. There are 16 residues in the CDR3. V shed 0 bases and J 6 bases; nucleotides not matched to a gene: 4.

There are many counts of this clonotype. This chain links TRBV15 with TRBJ1-2, with D maybe TRBD1 (6 bases). The CDR3 consists of 13 residues. Germline V CDR1 and CDR2: LNHNV, YYDKDF (reference sequence). Trimming cost V 1 base and J 5 bases, with 8 bases left between them. The CDR3 reads CATSRGQGYGYTF. CDR3 DNA: TGTGCCACCAGCAGAGGCCAGGGGTATGGCTACACCTTC.

Only a few counts were recorded for this clonotype. CDR3 in amino acids: CASSEIGANVLTF. DNA of the CDR3: TGTGCCAGCAGTGAAATTGGGGCCAACGTCCTGACTTTC. The chain is built from TRBV2 and TRBJ2-6; D uncertain. Germline CDR1 reads SNHLY; CDR2 reads FYNNEI. This CDR3 has 13 amino acids. V was shortened by 2 bases and J by 3 bases, with 2 bases between the two germline ends.

This rearrangement joins TRBV7-2 to TRBJ2-7, with TRBD2 matching over 14 bases. The junction had 3 bases not matched to a gene; V was cut back by 3 bases and J by 2 bases. The germline CDR1 and CDR2 sequences are SGHTA and FQGNSA. This CDR3 is built from 16 residues. The CDR3 is CASSFPGLAGAYEQYF. Here the CDR3 DNA reads TGTGCCAGCAGCTTCCCGGGACTAGCGGGAGCCTACGAGCAGTACTTC.